This T cell receptor beta chain was recovered during a study of CD8+ T cells in alopecia areata. TCR sequencing used cDNA made by reverse transcription of extracted RNA. The protocol was immunoSEQ multiplex PCR, while the TCRdb copy is restricted to in-frame clones and leaves out a portion. The sample yields fewer than 150,000 clones, around 60% seen once. This clone has only a few counts. The CDR3 covers 11 residues. CDR1 is SEHNR and CDR2 is FQNEAQ in the germline V gene (reference sequence). Trimming removed 1 base at V and 5 bases at J, with 2 bases between. The material sequenced was CD4+ T cells sorted from blood, taken at week 0. The receptor comes from a human donor with alopecia areata. The chain employs TRBV7-9 and TRBJ1-1, with no clear D. The CDR3 protein is CASSLDTEAFF. CDR3 DNA: TGTGCCAGCAGCTTAGATACTGAAGCTTTCTTT.